Each of the 8 T cell receptor beta chains below was sequenced from the same sample in a study of T-cell reconstitution after alpha-beta-depleted transplantation in children. A TCRbeta library incorporating unique molecular identifiers was prepared. TCRdb called the PCR reads again in MiXCR, with one record for every CDR3 protein. The table includes under 450,000 distinct CDR3 sequences, 15% to 20% detected once. The source material was PBMCs, mostly from graft donor cells, sampled 360 days after TCRalphabeta/CD19-depleted stem cell transplant. These receptors all come from a boy in the first two years of life who had a stem cell transplant for Wiskott-Aldrich syndrome, so the T cells may come from the graft donor.

This clonotype showed up just a few times. The rearrangement links TRBV7-2 to TRBJ2-5, with 7 positions matching TRBD1. Germline CDR1 SGHTA, CDR2 FQGNSA. The CDR3 covers 15 residues. Losses at the gene ends were 4 bases for V and 7 bases for J; bases not matched to a gene: 12. In DNA form, the CDR3 reads TGTGCCAGCAGCTCCCTAGGACAGGTGATTGGGACCCAGTACTTC. Protein: CASSSLGQVIGTQYF.

This clonotype has just a few counts. This chain links TRBV2 with TRBJ2-7, with D perhaps TRBD1 (6 bases). In germline, CDR1 is SNHLY, CDR2 FYNNEI. This CDR3 contains 15 residues. V lost 1 base and J lost 3, with 13 bases in between. In DNA, the CDR3 is TGTGCCAGCAGTGAAGACAGGGAAAAGGGCTACGAGCAGTACTTC. This translates into CASSEDREKGYEQYF.

The genes are TRBV12-3 or TRBV12-4 and TRBJ2-2; TRBD2 matches 12 bases. Trimming cost V 5 bases and J 3 bases; bases outside gene matches: 19. The CDR3 is 21 amino acids. CDR3 amino acids: CASSLMTSGRSHLVHTGELFF. CDR3 nucleotides: TGTGCCAGCAGTCTAATGACTAGCGGGAGATCTCACCTCGTTCACACCGGGGAGCTGTTTTTT.

This clonotype has just a few counts. V is TRBV10-3 and J is TRBJ1-2, with 7 bases fitting TRBD1. The length of the CDR3 is 17 residues. V lost 4 bases, J lost 1 base, and 12 bases stayed unmatched. The germline gives CDR1 ENHRY, CDR2 SYGVKD. The CDR3 nucleotides are TGTGCCATCAGTGCCCCCGTCGGACAGGTCCGTAACTATGGCTACACCTTC. Translating it yields CAISAPVGQVRNYGYTF.

V and J are TRBV23-1 and TRBJ2-7; TRBD1 agrees at 8 bases. TRBV23-1 is assigned to the ORF class and has an uncertain function. Unmatched junction bases numbered 4, after V lost 6 bases and J lost 3 bases. The CDR3 spans 13 residues. CDR3 loop: CASRHTGGYEQYF. The CDR3 bases are TGCGCCAGCAGACATACAGGGGGCTACGAGCAGTACTTC.

This clonotype was observed a few times. The gene calls are TRBV11-1 and TRBJ2-6, with D uncertain. Germline-derived CDR1 and CDR2 are SGHAT and FQDESV (reference sequence). Trimming shortened V by 1 base and J by 0 bases, and 13 bases separated the two germline ends. The CDR3 spans 18 residues. The CDR3 loop reads CASSLESKAHSGANVLTF. CDR3 nucleotides: TGTGCCAGCAGCTTAGAAAGCAAGGCCCACTCTGGGGCCAACGTCCTGACTTTC.

There are a few counts of this clonotype. This chain connects TRBV5-8 to TRBJ1-5, with D hard to call. The CDR3 is 14 residues long. CDR1 SGHTS and CDR2 YDEGEE come from the germline V gene. The germline V and J ends were trimmed by 4 bases and 0 bases, with 8 bases remaining between them. CDR3 sequence reads: CASSRSYSNQPQHF. In DNA form, the CDR3 reads TGTGCCAGCAGCAGATCGTATAGCAATCAGCCCCAGCATTTT.

This rearrangement joins TRBV12-3 or TRBV12-4 to TRBJ2-1; TRBD1 might be the D (6 bases). V lost 6 bases, J lost 5 bases, and 14 bases lay in between. CDR3 length: 14 residues. CDR3 protein: CASSLQGWNNEQFF. CDR3 coding DNA: TGTGCCAGCAGCCTCCAGGGGTGGAACAATGAGCAGTTCTTC.